This T cell receptor beta chain comes out of a study of monozygotic twins with inflammatory bowel disease (dated by TCRdb to the late 2010s). With regard to the full study: The full study comprised about 28 monozygotic twin pairs: nine German pairs (four IBD-concordant, five IBD-discordant) and 19 IBD-discordant Danish pairs. Disease-associated traits were sought mainly through comparisons between IBD patients and their genetically identical healthy co-twins within discordant pairs. Each individual had, on average, about 151 000 unique TCRalpha sequences and 181 000 unique TCRbeta sequences available for analysis.

General findings and caveats noted by the study authors: Repertoire similarity did not differ between concordant and discordant twins, possibly due to limited statistical power. Background noise and inter-individual variability may have been introduced into the repertoires by the differing immunosuppressive treatments among patients. TCRbeta repertoire diversity, by inverse Simpson index, was decreased in IBD patients compared with their healthy co-twins. No single strong signal or clonotype linked to IBD turned up in the results, so the idea that one exists was not supported. Fewer clonotypes were shared with other individuals by IBD patients than by healthy twins, most markedly in patients showing signs of disease activity. Distinction between different T cell subtypes could not be achieved in the analysis.

From each donor, a roughly 2.5 ml peripheral blood sample was collected into PAXgene tubes and stored at -80 degrees C. Without T cell sorting, total RNA was isolated from whole blood using the PAXgene blood miRNA kit on an automated QIAcube. Peripheral blood from monozygotic twin pairs, either concordant or discordant for inflammatory bowel disease, underwent deep TCRalpha and TCRbeta repertoire profiling that used unique molecular barcoding. Smoking habits were recorded for all twin pairs, and each individual was classified as a current, former or never smoker. Reading the germline V gene gives CDR1 KGHSH and CDR2 LQKENI. The CDR3 spans 13 residues, from the cysteine through the phenylalanine. No DNA sequence was recorded. To prepare the library, 5' RACE was applied. For each TCR library, approximately 3,700 ng of total RNA was used. For each sample, cDNA was synthesized in eight separate reactions using SMARTScribe reverse transcriptase. During cDNA synthesis, template switching introduced unique molecular identifiers that contained a 6-nucleotide sample barcode. Amplification of TCRalpha and TCRbeta cDNA involved two nested PCRs of approximately 16 and 10 cycles, and each PCR was followed by bead purification. Before amplification, the cDNA was both treated with uracil DNA-glycosylase and purified with the QIAquick PCR purification kit. The second PCR was the step at which Illumina TruSeq-compatible adapters and sample-specific barcodes were added. TapeStation and Qubit were used to check library quality and concentration, and roughly 5.5 ng of each library was pooled. Sequencing of pooled libraries was carried out on an Illumina HiSeq2500 single-index Rapid Run using 2 x 100 bp reads and custom sequencing primers. As for how the authors treated the data: MiGEC version 1.2.6 was used for UMI-based consensus assembly, which corrected PCR and sequencing errors. MiXCR version 2.1.1 handled V(D)J alignment, clonotype assembly and CDR3 extraction. To normalise gene usage, clonotype sharing and MAIT/NKT TCR abundance, the analysis used the top 1000, 10 000 and 20 000 clonotypes per sample. Diversity was computed as the inverse Simpson index with the vegan R package after downsampling to 27 000 UMIs. Paired Mann-Whitney U tests were applied to discordant twin pairs, and Benjamini-Hochberg correction was used for multiple testing. The reads went through TCRdb reprocessing, and each CDR3 protein sequence gets one entry with no DNA. TCRdb's processing, not the study's, gives the V and J calls here. The sample table includes some 99,000 distinct CDR3 sequences. The ten largest account for 9.5% to 15% of the sample.

Comment on this clonotype: No antigen is known for it.

The chain is assembled from TRBV18 and TRBJ1-2; checking the TCRdb D call of TRBD1 is not possible without DNA. The TCR sequence derives from a human donor with ulcerative colitis or Crohn's disease, or a healthy co-twin of an affected twin (not recorded which). The sequencing input was blood. This receptor has the CDR3 CASSLRQGAGYTF.